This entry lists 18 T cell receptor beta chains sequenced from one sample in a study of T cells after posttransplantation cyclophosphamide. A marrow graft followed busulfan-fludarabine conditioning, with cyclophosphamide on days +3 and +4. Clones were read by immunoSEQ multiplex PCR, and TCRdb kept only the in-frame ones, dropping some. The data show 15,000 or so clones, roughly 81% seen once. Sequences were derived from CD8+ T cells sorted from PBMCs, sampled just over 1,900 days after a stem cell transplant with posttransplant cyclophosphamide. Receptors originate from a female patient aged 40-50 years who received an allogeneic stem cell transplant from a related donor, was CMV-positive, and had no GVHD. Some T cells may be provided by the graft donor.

The CDR3 loop is CASSIGQGGREQYF. Here the CDR3 DNA reads TGTGCCAGTAGTATCGGACAGGGGGGACGCGAGCAGTACTTC. The chain recombines TRBV19 with TRBJ2-7; 10 bases align to TRBD1. With V trimmed by 3 bases and J by 6 bases, 5 bases remained unmatched. The CDR3 length is 14 residues. Germline V lookup: CDR1 LNHDA, CDR2 SQIVND (reference sequence).

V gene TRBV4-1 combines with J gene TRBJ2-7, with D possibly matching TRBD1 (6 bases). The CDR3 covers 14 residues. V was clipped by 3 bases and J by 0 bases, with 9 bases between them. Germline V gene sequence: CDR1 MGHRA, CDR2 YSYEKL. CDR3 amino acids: CASSQGANSYEQYF. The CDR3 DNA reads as TGCGCCAGCAGCCAGGGGGCGAACTCCTACGAGCAGTACTTC.

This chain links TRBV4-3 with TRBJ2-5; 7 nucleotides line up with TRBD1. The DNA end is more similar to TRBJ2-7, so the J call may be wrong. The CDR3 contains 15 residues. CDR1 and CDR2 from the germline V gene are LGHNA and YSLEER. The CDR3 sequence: CASSQGTGLSYEQYF. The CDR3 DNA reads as TGCGCCAGCAGCCAAGGGACAGGCCTCTCCTACGAGCAGTACTTC.

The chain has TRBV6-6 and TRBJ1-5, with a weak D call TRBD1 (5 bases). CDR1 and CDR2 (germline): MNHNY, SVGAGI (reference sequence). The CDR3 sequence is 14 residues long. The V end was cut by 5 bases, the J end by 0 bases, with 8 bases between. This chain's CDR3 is CASSRQNSNQPQHF. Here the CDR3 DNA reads TGTGCCAGCAGTAGACAGAATAGCAATCAGCCCCAGCATTTT.

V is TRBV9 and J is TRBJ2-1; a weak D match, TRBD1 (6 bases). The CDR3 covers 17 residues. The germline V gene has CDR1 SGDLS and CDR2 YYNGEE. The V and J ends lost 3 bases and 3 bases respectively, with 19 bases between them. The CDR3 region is CASSALTGLGIYNEQFF. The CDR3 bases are TGTGCCAGCAGCGCACTCACAGGGCTAGGGATCTACAATGAGCAGTTCTTC.

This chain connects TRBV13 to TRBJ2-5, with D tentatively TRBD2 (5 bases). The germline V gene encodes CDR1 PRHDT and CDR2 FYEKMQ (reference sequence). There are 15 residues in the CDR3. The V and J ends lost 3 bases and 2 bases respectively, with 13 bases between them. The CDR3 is CASSLTSWRQETQYF. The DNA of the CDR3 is TGTGCCAGCAGCTTGACGTCCTGGAGGCAAGAGACCCAGTACTTC.

CDR3 in amino acids: CASSEGLAGSYEQYF. The CDR3 nucleotides are TGTGCCAGCAGTGAGGGACTAGCGGGGTCCTACGAGCAGTACTTC. The chain has TRBV6-1 and TRBJ2-7, with 13 bases identical to TRBD2. Germline trimming cut 3 bases from V and 1 base from J; bases unmatched to any gene: 0. This CDR3 has 15 residues. Germline CDR1 is MNHNS and CDR2 is SASEGT.

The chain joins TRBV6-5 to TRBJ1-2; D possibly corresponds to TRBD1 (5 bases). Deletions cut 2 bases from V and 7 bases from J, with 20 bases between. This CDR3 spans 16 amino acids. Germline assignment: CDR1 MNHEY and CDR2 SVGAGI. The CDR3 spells CASSYLPDPGRIGYTF. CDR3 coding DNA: TGTGCCAGCAGTTACCTACCTGATCCAGGGCGTATTGGCTACACCTTC.

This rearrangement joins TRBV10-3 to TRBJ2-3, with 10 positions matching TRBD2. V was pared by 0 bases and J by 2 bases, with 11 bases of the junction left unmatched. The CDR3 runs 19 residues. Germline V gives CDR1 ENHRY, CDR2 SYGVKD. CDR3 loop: CAISESERGGSSFTDTQYF. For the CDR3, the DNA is TGTGCCATCAGTGAGTCAGAGCGGGGGGGCTCCTCCTTCACAGATACGCAGTATTTT.

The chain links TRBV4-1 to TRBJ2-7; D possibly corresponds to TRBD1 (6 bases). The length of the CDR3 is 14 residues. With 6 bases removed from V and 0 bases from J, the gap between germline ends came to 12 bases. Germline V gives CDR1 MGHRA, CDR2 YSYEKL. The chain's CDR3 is CASSAGTNSYEQYF. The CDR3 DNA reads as TGCGCCAGCAGTGCCGGGACAAACTCCTACGAGCAGTACTTC.

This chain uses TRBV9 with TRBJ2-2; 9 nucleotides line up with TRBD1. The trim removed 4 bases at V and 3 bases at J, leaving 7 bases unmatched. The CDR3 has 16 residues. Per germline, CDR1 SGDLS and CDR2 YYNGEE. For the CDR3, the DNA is TGTGCCAGCAGCACCGGACAGGGGTATGACACCGGGGAGCTGTTTTTT. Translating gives CASSTGQGYDTGELFF.

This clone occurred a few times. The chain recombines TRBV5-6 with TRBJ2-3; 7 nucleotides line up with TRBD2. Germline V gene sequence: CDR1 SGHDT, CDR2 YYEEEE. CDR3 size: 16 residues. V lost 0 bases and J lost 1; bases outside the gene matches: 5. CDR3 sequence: CASSLGAGRRTDTQYF. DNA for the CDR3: TGTGCCAGCAGCTTGGGAGCGGGGCGACGCACAGATACGCAGTATTTT. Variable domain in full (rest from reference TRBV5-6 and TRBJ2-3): DAGVTQSPTHLIKTRGQQVTLRCSPKSGHDTVSWYQQALGQGPQFIFQYYEEEERQRGNFPDRFSGHQFPNYSSELNVNALLLGDSALYLCASSLGAGRRTDTQYFGPGTRLTVL.

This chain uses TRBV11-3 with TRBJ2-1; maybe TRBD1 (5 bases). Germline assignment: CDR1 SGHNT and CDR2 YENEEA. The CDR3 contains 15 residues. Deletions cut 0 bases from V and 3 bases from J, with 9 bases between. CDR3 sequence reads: CASSLDRAGYNEQFF. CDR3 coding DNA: TGTGCCAGCAGCTTAGACAGGGCTGGCTACAATGAGCAGTTCTTC.

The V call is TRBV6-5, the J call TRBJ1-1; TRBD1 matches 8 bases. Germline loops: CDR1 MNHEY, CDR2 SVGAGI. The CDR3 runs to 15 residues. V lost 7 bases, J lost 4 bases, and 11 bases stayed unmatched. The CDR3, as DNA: TGTGCCAGCACCGGAAGGACAGGGTTGAGCACTGAAGCTTTCTTT. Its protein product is CASTGRTGLSTEAFF.

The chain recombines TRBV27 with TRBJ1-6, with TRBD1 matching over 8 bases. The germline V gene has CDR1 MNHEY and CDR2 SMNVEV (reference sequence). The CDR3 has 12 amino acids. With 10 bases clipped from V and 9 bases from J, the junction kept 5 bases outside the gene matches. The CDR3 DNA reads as TGTGCCAACGGGACAGGATTTTCACCCCTCCACTTT. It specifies CANGTGFSPLHF.

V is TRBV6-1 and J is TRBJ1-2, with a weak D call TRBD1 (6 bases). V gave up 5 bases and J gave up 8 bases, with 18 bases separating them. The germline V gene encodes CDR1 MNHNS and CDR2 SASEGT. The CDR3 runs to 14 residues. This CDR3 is CASSLTTGPGGYTF. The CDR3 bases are TGTGCCAGCAGTCTTACTACAGGGCCGGGAGGCTACACCTTC.

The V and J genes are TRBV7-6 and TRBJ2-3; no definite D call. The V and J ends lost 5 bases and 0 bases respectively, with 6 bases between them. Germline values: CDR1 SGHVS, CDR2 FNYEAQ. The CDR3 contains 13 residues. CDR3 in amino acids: CASSRQSTDTQYF. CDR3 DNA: TGTGCCAGCAGCAGACAAAGCACAGATACGCAGTATTTT. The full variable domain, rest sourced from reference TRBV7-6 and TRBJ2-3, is GAGVSQSPRYKVTKRGQDVALRCDPISGHVSLYWYRQALGQGPEFLTYFNYEAQQDKSGLPNDRFSAERPEGSISTLTIQRTEQRDSAMYRCASSRQSTDTQYFGPGTRLTVL.

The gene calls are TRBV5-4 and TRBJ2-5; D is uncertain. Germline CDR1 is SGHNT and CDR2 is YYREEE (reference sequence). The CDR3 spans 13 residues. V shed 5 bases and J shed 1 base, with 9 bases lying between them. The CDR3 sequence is CASSTRVQETQYF. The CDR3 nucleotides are TGTGCCAGCAGTACCCGGGTCCAAGAGACCCAGTACTTC.